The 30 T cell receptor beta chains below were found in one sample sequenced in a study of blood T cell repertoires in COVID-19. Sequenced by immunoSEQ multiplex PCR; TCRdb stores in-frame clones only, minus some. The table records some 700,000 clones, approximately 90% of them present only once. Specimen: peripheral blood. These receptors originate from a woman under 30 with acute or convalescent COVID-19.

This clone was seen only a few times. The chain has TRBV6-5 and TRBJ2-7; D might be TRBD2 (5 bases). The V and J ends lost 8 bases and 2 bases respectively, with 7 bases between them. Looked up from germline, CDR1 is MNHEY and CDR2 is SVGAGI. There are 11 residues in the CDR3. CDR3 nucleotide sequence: TGTGCCAGCGGAGGCCCCTACGAGCAGTACTTC. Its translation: CASGGPYEQYF.

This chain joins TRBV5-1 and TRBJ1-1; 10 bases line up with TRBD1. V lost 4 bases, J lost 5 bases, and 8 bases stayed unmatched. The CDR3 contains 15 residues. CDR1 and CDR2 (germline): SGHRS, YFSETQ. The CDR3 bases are TGCGCCAGCAGCACCCAGGGACAGGGGTTGACTGAAGCTTTCTTT. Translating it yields CASSTQGQGLTEAFF.

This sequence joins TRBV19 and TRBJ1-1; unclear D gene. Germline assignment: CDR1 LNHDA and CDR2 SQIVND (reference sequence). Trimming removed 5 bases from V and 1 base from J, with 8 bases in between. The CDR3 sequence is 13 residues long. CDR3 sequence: CASSSQTNTEAFF. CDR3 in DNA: TGTGCCAGTAGTTCACAGACGAACACTGAAGCTTTCTTT.

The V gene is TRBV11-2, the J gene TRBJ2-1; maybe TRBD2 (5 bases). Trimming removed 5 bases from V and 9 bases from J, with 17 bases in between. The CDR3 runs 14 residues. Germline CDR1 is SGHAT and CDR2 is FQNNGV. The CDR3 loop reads CASSPNSLRGEQFF. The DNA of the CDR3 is TGTGCCAGCAGCCCCAACTCACTACGGGGTGAGCAGTTCTTC.

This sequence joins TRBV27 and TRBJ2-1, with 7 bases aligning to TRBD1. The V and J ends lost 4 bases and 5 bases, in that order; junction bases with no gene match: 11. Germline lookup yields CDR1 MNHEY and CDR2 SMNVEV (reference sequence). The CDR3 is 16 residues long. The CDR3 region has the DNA TGTGCCAGCAGTTCCCTAACAGGGGTCCCCAACAATGAGCAGTTCTTC. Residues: CASSSLTGVPNNEQFF.

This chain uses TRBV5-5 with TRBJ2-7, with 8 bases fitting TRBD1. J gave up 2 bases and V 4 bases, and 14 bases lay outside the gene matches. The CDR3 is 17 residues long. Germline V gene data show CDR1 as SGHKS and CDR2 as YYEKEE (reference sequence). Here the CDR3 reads CASSVGGQGGSPYEQYF. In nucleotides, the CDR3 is TGTGCCAGCAGCGTAGGAGGACAGGGAGGATCTCCCTACGAGCAGTACTTC.

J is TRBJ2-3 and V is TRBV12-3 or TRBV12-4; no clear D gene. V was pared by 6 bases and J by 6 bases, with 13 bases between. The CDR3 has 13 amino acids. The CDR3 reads CASRTLGGDTQYF. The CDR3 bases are TGTGCCAGCAGAACCCTAGGTGGGGATACGCAGTATTTT.

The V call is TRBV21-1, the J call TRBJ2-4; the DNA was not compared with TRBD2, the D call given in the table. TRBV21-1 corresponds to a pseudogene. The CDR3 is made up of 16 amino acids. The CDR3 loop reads CASSNSLRLAKNIQYF. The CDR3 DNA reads TGTGCCAGCAGCAATTCTCTAAGATTAGCCAAAAACATTCAGTACTTC.

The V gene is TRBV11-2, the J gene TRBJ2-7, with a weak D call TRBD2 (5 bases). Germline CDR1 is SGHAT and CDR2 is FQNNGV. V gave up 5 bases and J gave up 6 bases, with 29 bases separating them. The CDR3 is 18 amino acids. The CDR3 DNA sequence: TGTGCCAGCAGCCACCGGGGATTCCGGGATCCCAAGGCGGTCGAGCAGTACTTC. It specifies CASSHRGFRDPKAVEQYF.

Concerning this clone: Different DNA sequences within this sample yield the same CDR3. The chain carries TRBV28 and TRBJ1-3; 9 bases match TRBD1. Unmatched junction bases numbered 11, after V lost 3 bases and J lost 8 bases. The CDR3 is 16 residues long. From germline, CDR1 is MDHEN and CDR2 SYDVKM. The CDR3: CASSFRQGGGGDTIYF. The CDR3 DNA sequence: TGTGCCAGCAGTTTCCGACAGGGGGGAGGTGGGGACACCATATATTTT.

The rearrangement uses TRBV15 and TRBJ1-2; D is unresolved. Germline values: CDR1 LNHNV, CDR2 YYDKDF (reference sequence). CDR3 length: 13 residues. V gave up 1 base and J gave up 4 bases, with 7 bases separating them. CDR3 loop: CATSRAPGYGYTF. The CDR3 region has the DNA TGTGCCACCAGCAGAGCGCCAGGCTATGGCTACACCTTC.

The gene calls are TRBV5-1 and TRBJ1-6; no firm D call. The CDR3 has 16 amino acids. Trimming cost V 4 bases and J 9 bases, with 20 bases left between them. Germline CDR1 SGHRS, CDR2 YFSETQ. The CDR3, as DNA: TGCGCCAGCAGCCCGGGAGCAGGTGGGTTAGGTTCACCCCTCCACTTT. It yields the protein CASSPGAGGLGSPLHF.

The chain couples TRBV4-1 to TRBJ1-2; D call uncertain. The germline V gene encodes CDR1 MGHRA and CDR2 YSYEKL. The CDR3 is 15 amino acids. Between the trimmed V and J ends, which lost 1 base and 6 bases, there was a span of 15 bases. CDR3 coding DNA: TGCGCCAGCAGCCAAGTTAGCCGGAATTTCAATGGCTACACCTTC. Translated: CASSQVSRNFNGYTF.

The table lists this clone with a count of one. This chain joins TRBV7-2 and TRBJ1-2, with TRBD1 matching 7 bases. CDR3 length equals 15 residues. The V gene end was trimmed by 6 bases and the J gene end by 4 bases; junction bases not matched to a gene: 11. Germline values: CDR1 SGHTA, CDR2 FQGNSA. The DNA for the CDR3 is TGTGCCAGCAGTACCTCAGACAGGGCGGGCTATGGCTACACCTTC. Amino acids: CASSTSDRAGYGYTF.

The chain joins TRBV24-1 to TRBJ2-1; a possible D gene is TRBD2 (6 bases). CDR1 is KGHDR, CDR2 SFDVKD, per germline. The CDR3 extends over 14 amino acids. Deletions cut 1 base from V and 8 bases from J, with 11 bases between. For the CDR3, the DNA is TGTGCCACCAGTGATTTCGGAGGGGTCGATGAGCAGTTCTTC. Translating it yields CATSDFGGVDEQFF.

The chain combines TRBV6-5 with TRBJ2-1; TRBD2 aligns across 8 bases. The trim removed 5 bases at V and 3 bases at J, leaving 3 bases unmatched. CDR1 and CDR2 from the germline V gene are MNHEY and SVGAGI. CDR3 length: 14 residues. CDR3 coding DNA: TGTGCCAGCAGTATCAGCGGGGGCTACAATGAGCAGTTCTTC. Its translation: CASSISGGYNEQFF.

DNA for the CDR3: TGTGCCTGGAATCTGGACATCAATCAGCCCCAGCATTTT. Translating it yields CAWNLDINQPQHF. The chain has TRBV30 and TRBJ1-5; a weak D match, TRBD1 (5 bases). The CDR3 has 13 amino acids. The V end was cut by 4 bases, the J end by 3 bases, with 10 bases between. CDR1 and CDR2 from the germline V gene are GTSNPN and SVGIG (reference sequence).

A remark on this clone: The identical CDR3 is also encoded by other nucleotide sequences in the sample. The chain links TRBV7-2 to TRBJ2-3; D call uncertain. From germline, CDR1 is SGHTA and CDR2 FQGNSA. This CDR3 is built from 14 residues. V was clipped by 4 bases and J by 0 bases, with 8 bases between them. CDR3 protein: CASSSYWSTDTQYF. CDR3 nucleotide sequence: TGTGCCAGCAGCTCCTACTGGAGCACAGATACGCAGTATTTT.

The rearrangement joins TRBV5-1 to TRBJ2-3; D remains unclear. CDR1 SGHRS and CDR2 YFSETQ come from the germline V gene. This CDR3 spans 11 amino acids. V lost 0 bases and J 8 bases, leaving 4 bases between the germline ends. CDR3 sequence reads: CASSLDGTQYF. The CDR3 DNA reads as TGCGCCAGCAGCTTGGACGGTACGCAGTATTTT.

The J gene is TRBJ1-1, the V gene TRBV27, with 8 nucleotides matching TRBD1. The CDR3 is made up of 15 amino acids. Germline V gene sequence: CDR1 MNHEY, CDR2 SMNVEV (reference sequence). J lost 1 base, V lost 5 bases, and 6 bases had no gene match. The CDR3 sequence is CASSLTGQGNTEAFF. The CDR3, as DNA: TGTGCCAGCAGTCTAACAGGACAGGGGAACACTGAAGCTTTCTTT.

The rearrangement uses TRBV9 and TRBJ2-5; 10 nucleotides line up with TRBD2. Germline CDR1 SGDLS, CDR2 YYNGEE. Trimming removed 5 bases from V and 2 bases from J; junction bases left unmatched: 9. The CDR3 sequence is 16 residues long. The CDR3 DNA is TGTGCCAGCAGTGCCTCGACTAGCGGGCGTCAAGAGACCCAGTACTTC. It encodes CASSASTSGRQETQYF.

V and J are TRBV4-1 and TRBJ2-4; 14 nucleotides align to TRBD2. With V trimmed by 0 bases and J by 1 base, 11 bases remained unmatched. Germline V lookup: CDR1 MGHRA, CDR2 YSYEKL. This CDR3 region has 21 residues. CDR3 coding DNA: TGCGCCAGCAGCCAAGAATATGGACTAGCGGGGGGTCCATCCGCCAAAAACATTCAGTACTTC. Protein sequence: CASSQEYGLAGGPSAKNIQYF.

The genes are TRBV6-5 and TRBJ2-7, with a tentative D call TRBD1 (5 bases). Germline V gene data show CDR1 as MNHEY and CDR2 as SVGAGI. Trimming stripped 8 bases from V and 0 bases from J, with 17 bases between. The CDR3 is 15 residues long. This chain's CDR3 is CASRKAQGYSYEQYF. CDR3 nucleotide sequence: TGTGCCAGCCGAAAGGCCCAGGGATACTCCTACGAGCAGTACTTC.

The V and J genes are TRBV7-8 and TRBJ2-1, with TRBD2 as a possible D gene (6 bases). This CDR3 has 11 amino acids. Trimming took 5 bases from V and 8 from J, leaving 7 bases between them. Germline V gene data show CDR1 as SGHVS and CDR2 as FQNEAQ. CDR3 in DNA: TGTGCCAGCAGCCCTAGCGATGAGCAGTTCTTC. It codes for CASSPSDEQFF.

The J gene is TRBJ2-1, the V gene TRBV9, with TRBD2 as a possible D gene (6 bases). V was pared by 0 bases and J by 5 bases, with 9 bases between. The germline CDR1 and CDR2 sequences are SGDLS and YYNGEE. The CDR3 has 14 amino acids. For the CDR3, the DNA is TGTGCCAGCAGCGTAGTTGGAGGGAACAATGAGCAGTTCTTC. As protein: CASSVVGGNNEQFF.

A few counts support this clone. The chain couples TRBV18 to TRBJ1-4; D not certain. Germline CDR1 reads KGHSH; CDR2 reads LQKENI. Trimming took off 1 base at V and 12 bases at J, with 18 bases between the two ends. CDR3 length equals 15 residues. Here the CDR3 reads CASSPRGGRESELFF. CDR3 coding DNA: TGTGCCAGCTCACCACGTGGCGGTCGGGAGTCTGAACTGTTTTTT.

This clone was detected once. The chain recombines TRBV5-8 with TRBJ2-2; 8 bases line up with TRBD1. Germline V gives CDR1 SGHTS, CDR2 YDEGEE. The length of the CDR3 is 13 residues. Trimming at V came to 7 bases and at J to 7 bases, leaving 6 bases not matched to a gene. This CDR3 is CASARGLIGELFF. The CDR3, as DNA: TGTGCCAGCGCCAGGGGGCTTATCGGGGAGCTGTTTTTT. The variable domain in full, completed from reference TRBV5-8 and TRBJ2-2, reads EAGVTQSPTHLIKTRGQQATLRCSPISGHTSVYWYQQALGLGLQFLLWYDEGEERNRGNFPPRFSGRQFPNYSSELNVNALELEDSALYLCASARGLIGELFFGEGSRLTVL.

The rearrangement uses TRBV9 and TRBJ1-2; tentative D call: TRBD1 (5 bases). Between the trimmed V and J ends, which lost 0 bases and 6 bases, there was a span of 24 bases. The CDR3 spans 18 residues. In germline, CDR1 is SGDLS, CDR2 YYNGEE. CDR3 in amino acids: CASSVGSRDAYLANGYTF. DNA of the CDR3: TGTGCCAGCAGCGTAGGGAGCAGGGATGCCTACCTCGCCAATGGCTACACCTTC.

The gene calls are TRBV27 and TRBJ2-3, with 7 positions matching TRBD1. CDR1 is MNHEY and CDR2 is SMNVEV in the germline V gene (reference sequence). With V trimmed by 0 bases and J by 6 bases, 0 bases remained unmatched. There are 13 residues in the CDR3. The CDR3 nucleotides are TGTGCCAGCAGTTTATCGGACAGGGATACGCAGTATTTT. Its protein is CASSLSDRDTQYF.

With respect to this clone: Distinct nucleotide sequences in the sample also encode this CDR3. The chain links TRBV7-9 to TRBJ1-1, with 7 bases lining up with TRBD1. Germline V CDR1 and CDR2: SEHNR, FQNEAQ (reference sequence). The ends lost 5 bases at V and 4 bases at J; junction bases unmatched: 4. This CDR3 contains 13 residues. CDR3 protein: CASSLTGATEAFF. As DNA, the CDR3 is TGTGCCAGCAGCCTTACAGGGGCCACTGAAGCTTTCTTT.